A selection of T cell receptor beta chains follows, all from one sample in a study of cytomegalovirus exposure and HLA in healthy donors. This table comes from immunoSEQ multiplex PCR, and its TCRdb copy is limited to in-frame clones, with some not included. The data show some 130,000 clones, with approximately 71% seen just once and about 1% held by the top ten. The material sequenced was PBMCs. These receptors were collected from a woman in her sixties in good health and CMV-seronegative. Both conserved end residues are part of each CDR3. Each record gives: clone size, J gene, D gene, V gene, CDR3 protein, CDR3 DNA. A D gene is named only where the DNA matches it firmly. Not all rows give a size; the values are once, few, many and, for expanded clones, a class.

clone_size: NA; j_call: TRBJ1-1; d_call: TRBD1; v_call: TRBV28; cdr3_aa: CASSLGTGNTEAFF; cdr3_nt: TGTGCCAGCAGTTTGGGGACAGGGAACACTGAAGCTTTCTTT
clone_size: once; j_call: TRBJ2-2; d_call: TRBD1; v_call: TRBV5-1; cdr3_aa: CASSLAGTETGELFF; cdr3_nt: TGCGCCAGCAGCTTGGCCGGGACAGAAACCGGGGAGCTGTTTTTT
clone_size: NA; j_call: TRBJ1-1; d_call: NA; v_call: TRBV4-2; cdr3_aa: CASSQERTGAEAFF; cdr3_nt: TGTGCCAGCAGCCAAGAAAGGACCGGGGCTGAAGCTTTCTTT
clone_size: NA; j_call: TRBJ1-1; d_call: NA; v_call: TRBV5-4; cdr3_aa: CASSSLGQEAFF; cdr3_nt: TGTGCCAGCAGCTCCCTAGGACAGGAAGCTTTCTTT
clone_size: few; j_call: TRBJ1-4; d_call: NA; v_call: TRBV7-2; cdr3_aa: CASSRRATTNEKLFF; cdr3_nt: TGTGCCAGCAGCCGCCGAGCGACTACTAATGAAAAACTGTTTTTT
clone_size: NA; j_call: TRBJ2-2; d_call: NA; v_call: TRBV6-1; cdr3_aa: CASSEFEAVRGRTGELFF; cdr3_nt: TGTGCCAGCAGTGAATTTGAGGCTGTCAGGGGTCGGACCGGGGAGCTGTTTTTT
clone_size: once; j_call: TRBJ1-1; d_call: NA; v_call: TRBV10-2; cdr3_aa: CATLASGMNTEAFF; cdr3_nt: TGCGCCACTCTAGCGTCAGGGATGAACACTGAAGCTTTCTTT
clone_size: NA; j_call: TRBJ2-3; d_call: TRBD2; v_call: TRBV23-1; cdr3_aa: CASSHKIRLAGRTDTQYF; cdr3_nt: TGCGCCAGCAGTCATAAAATTAGACTAGCGGGACGCACAGATACGCAGTATTTT
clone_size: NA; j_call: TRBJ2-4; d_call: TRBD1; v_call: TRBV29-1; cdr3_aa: CSVAAPDRVGNIQYF; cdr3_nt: TGCAGCGTCGCCGCCCCGGACAGGGTGGGGAACATTCAGTACTTC
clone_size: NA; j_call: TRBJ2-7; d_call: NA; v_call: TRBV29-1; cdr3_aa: CSATGLYYEQYF; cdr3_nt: TGCAGCGCAACAGGGCTCTATTACGAGCAGTACTTC
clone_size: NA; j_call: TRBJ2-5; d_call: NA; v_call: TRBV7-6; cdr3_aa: CASSRGQETQYF; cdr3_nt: TGTGCCAGCAGCCGGGGACAAGAGACCCAGTACTTC
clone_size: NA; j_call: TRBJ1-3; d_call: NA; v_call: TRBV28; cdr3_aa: CASRLAVTAGNTIYF; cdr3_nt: TGTGCCAGCAGACTAGCCGTGACAGCTGGAAACACCATATATTTT
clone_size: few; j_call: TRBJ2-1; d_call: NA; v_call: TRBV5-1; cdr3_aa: CASSLLQGNNEQFF; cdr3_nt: TGCGCCAGCAGCTTGCTTCAGGGTAACAATGAGCAGTTCTTC
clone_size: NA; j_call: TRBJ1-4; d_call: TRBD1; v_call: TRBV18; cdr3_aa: CASSRKDRGPTNEKLFF; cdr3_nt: TGTGCCAGCTCACGAAAGGACAGGGGGCCCACTAATGAAAAACTGTTTTTT
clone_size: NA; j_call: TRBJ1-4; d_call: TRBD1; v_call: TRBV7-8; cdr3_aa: CASSRHHPGQANEKLFF; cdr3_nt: TGTGCCAGCAGTAGACATCATCCGGGACAGGCCAATGAAAAACTGTTTTTT
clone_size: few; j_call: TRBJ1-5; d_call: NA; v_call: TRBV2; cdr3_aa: CASSQRQYSNQPQHF; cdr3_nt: TGTGCCAGCAGCCAAAGACAATATAGCAATCAGCCCCAGCATTTT
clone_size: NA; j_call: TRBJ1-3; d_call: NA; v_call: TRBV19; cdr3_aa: CASMAGSSGNTIYF; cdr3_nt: TGTGCCAGTATGGCGGGATCTTCTGGAAACACCATATATTTT
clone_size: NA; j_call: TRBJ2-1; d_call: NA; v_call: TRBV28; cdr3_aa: CASSLFSNNEQFF; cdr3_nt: TGTGCCAGCAGTTTATTCTCTAACAATGAGCAGTTCTTC
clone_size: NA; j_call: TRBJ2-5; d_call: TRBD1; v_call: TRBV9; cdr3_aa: CASSVGGTGHKETQYF; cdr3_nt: TGTGCCAGCAGCGTAGGCGGGACAGGGCATAAAGAGACCCAGTACTTC
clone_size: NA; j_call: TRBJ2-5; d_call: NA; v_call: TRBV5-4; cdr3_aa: CASSPGALKETQYF; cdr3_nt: TGTGCCAGCAGCCCCGGAGCACTTAAAGAGACCCAGTACTTC
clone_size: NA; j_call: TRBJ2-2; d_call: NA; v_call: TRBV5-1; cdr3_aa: CASSSFRRGSNTGELFF; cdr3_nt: TGCGCCAGCAGCTCGTTTCGACGGGGGTCAAACACCGGGGAGCTGTTTTTT
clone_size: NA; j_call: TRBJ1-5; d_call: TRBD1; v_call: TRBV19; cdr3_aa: CASKGQAGNQPQHF; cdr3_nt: TGTGCCAGCAAGGGACAGGCCGGCAATCAGCCCCAGCATTTT
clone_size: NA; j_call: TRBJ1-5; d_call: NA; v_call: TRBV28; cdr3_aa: CASSLKVGTISNQPQHF; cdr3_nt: TGTGCCAGCAGTTTAAAAGTGGGGACAATTAGCAATCAGCCCCAGCATTTT
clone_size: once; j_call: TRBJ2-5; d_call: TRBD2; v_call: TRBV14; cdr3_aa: CASSQAWLAGGRQETQYF; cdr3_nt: TGTGCCAGCAGCCAAGCGTGGCTAGCGGGGGGCCGCCAAGAGACCCAGTACTTC
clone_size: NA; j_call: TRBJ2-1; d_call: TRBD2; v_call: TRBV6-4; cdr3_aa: CASSAGTSGYNEQFF; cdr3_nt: TGTGCCAGCAGCGCCGGGACTAGCGGATACAATGAGCAGTTCTTC
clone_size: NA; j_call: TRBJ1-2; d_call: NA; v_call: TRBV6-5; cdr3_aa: CASSYSAGSSYGYTF; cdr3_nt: TGTGCCAGCAGTTACTCCGCGGGATCCAGCTATGGCTACACCTTC
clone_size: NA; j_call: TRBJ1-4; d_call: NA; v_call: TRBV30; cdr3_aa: CAWSVTQASGKLFF; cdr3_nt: TGTGCCTGGAGTGTAACGCAGGCCTCAGGAAAACTGTTTTTT
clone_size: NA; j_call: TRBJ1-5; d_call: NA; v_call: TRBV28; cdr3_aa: CATKTGGSPNQPQHF; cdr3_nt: TGTGCCACGAAGACGGGGGGTTCCCCCAATCAGCCCCAGCATTTT
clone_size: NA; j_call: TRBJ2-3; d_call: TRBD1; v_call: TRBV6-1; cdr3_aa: CASSERTGEGSDTQYF; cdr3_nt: TGTGCCAGCAGTGAGAGGACAGGGGAAGGATCAGATACGCAGTATTTT
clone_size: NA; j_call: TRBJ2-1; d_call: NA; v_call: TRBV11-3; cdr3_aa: CASSLARGSYNEQFF; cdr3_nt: TGTGCCAGCAGCTTAGCGCGGGGCTCCTACAATGAGCAGTTCTTC
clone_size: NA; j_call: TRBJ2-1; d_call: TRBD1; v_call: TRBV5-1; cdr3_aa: CASRRTGGDEQFF; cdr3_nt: TGCGCCAGCAGACGGACAGGGGGCGATGAGCAGTTCTTC
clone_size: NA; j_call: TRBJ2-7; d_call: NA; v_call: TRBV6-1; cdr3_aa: CASSAGTAYEQYF; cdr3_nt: TGTGCCAGCAGTGCCGGGACTGCCTACGAGCAGTACTTC
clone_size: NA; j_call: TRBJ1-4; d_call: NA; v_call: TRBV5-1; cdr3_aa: CASSSQGSTNEKLFF; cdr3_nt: TGCGCCAGCAGCTCCCAGGGTTCGACTAATGAAAAACTGTTTTTT
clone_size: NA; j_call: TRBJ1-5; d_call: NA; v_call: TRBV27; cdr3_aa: CASSLMGARNQPQHF; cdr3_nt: TGTGCCAGCAGTTTAATGGGGGCTAGAAATCAGCCCCAGCATTTT
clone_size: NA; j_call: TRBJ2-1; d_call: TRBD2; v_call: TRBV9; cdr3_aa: CASSVAGGPYNEQFF; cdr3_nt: TGTGCCAGCAGCGTAGCGGGGGGGCCCTACAATGAGCAGTTCTTC
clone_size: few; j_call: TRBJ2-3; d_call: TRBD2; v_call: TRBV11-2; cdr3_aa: CASSLQLGGLKDTQYF; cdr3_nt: TGTGCCAGCAGCTTACAGCTGGGGGGGTTGAAAGATACGCAGTATTTT
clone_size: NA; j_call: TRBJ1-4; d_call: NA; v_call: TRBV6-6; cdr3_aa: CASSFRSNEKLFF; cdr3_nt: TGTGCCAGCAGTTTCAGGTCTAATGAAAAACTGTTTTTT
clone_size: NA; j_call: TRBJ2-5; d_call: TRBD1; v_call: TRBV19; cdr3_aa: CASRGYGTGAQETQYF; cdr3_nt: TGTGCCAGTAGGGGATACGGGACAGGGGCCCAAGAGACCCAGTACTTC
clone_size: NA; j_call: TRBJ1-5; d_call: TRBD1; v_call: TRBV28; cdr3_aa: CVSSLAGQGDNQPQHF; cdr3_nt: TGTGTCAGCAGTTTGGCGGGACAGGGAGACAATCAGCCCCAGCATTTT
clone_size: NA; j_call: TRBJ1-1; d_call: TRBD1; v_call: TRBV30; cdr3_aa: CAWSVRRDRGNTEAFF; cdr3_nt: TGTGCCTGGAGTGTACGGAGGGACAGGGGCAACACTGAAGCTTTCTTT
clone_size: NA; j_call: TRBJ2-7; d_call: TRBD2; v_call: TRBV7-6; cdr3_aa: CASSLWGGNYEQYF; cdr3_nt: TGTGCCAGCAGCCTTTGGGGGGGTAACTACGAGCAGTACTTC
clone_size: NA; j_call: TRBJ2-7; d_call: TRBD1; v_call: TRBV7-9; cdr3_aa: CASSLAGGASYEQYF; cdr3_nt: TGTGCCAGCAGCTTAGCAGGGGGCGCTTCCTACGAGCAGTACTTC
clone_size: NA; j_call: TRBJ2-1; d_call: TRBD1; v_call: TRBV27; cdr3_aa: CASSRPYRGRNEQFF; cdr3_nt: TGTGCCAGCAGCAGACCGTACAGGGGTAGGAATGAGCAGTTCTTC
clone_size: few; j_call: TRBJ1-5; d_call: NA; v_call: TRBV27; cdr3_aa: CASSTGTGGQPQHF; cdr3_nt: TGTGCCAGCAGTACAGGGACGGGAGGTCAGCCCCAGCATTTT
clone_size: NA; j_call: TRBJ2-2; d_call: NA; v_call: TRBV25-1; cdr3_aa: CASSDIQRAGELFF; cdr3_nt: TGTGCCAGCAGTGACATACAGAGGGCCGGGGAGCTGTTTTTT
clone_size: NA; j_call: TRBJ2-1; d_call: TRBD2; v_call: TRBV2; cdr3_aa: CASSLLAGGYNEQFF; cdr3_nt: TGTGCCAGCAGTCTTCTAGCGGGGGGTTACAATGAGCAGTTCTTC
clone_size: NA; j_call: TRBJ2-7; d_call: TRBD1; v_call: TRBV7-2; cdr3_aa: CASSFRTGVEQYF; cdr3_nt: TGTGCCAGCAGCTTTCGGACAGGGGTAGAGCAGTACTTC
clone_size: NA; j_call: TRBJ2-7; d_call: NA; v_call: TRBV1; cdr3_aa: CTSSQAGISRPPYEQYF; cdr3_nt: TGCACCAGCAGCCAAGCGGGAATATCGCGCCCCCCCTACGAGCAGTACTTC
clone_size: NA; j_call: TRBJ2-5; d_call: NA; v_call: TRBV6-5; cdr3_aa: CASSPLRGFSETQYF; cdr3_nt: TGTGCCAGCAGTCCTCTTAGGGGGTTCTCAGAGACCCAGTACTTC
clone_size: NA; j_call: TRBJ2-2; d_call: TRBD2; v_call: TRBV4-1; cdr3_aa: CASTLKSERESRSGELFF; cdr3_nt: TGCGCCAGCACCCTAAAGAGCGAGCGGGAGTCACGGAGCGGGGAGCTGTTTTTT
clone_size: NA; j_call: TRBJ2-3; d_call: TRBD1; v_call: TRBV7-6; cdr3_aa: CASSDGQGKYF; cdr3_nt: TGTGCCAGCAGCGACGGACAGGGGAAGTATTTT
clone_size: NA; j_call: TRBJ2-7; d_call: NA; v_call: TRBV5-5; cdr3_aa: CASSSNFYEQYF; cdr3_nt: TGTGCCAGCAGCTCGAACTTCTACGAGCAGTACTTC
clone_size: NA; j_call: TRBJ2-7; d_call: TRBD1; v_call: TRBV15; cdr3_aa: CATSPDRGRYEQYF; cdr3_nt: TGTGCCACCAGCCCGGACAGGGGACGCTACGAGCAGTACTTC
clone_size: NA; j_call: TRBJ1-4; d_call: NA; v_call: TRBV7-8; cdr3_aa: CASSPTPRATNEKLFF; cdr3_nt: TGTGCCAGCAGCCCAACGCCCCGAGCAACTAATGAAAAACTGTTTTTT
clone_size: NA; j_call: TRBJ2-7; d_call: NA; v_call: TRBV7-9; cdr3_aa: CASSPLEGGTGSYEQYF; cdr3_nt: TGTGCCAGCAGCCCATTGGAGGGGGGGACAGGTTCCTACGAGCAGTACTTC
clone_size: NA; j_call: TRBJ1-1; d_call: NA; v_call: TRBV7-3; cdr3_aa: CASSLAGFGEAFF; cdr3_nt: TGTGCCAGCAGCTTAGCAGGGTTTGGTGAAGCTTTCTTT
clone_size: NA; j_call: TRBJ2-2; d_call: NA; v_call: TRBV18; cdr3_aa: CASSPLGANTGELFF; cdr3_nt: TGTGCCAGCTCACCACTAGGGGCGAACACCGGGGAGCTGTTTTTT
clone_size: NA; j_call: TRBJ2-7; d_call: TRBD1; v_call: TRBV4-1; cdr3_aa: CASSHPGQGARVSRGGWYEQYF; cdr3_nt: TGCGCCAGCAGCCATCCAGGACAGGGGGCGCGGGTAAGTAGGGGGGGTTGGTACGAGCAGTACTTC
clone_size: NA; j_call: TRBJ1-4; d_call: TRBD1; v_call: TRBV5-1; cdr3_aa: CASSLGTGISNEKLFF; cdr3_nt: TGCGCCAGCAGCTTGGGGACAGGGATATCGAATGAAAAACTGTTTTTT